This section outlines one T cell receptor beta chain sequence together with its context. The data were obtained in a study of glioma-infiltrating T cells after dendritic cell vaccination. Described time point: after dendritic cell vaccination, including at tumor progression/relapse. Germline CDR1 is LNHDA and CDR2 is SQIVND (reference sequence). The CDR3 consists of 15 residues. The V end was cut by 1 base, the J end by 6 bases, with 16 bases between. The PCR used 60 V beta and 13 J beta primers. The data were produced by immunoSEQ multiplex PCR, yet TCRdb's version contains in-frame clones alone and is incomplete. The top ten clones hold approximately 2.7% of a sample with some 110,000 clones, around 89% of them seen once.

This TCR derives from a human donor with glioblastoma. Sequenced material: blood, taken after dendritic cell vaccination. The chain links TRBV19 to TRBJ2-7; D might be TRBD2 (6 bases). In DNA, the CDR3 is TGTGCCAGTAGTATAGTCCCTTCGCCCGGGGGCGAGCAGTACTTC. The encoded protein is CASSIVPSPGGEQYF.